This T cell receptor (beta chain) was captured in a study of blood T cell repertoires in COVID-19. This clone was observed once. The repertoire was sequenced with immunoSEQ multiplex PCR; TCRdb's copy has only in-frame clones and lacks some. The table includes a few hundred thousand clones, roughly 88% detected once. The CDR3 contains 14 residues. Trimming removed 0 bases at V and 6 bases at J, with 11 bases between. CDR1 is MNHEY and CDR2 is SMNVEV in the germline V gene (reference sequence). The clonotype originates from a man aged 40-55 years who had recovered from COVID-19. This chain joins TRBV27 and TRBJ1-2; D uncertain. The sequencing sample was made of peripheral blood. CDR3 protein: CASSLSRLKDGYTF. Here the CDR3 DNA reads TGTGCCAGCAGTTTATCTAGACTGAAAGATGGCTACACCTTC.